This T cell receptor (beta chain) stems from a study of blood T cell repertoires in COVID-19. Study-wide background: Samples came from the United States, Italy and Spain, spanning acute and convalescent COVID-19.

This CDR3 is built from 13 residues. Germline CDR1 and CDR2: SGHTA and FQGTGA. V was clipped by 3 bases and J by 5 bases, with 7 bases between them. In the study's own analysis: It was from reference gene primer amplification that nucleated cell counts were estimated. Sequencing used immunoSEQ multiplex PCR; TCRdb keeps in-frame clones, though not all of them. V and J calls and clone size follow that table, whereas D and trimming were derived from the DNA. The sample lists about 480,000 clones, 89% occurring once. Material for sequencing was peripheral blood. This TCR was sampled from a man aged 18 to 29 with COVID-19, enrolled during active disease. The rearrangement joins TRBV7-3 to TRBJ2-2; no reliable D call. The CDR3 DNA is TGTGCCAGCAGCTTCTCGAGGACCGGGGAGCTGTTTTTT. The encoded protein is CASSFSRTGELFF.